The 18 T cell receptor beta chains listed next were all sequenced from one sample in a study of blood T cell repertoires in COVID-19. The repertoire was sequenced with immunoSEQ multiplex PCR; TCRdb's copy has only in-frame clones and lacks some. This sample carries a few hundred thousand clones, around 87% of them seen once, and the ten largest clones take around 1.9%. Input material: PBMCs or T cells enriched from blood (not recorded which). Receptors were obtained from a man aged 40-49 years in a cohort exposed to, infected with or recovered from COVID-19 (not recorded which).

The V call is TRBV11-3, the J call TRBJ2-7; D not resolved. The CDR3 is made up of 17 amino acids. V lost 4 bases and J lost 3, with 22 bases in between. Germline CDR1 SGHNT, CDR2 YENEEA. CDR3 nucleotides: TGTGCCAGCAGCTCGGCAGATACCAGGAACCGGCACTACGAGCAGTACTTC. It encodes CASSSADTRNRHYEQYF. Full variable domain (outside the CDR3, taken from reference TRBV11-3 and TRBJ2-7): EAGVVQSPRYKIIEKKQPVAFWCNPISGHNTLYWYLQNLGQGPELLIRYENEEAVDDSQLPKDRFSAERLKGVDSTLKIQPAELGDSAVYLCASSSADTRNRHYEQYFGPGTRLTVT.

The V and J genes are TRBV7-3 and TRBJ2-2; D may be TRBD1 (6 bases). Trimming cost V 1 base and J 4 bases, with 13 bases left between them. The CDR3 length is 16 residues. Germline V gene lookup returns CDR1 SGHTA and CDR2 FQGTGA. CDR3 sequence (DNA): TGTGCCAGCAGCTTAAGTGGGACATTTTCCACCGGGGAGCTGTTTTTT. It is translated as CASSLSGTFSTGELFF.

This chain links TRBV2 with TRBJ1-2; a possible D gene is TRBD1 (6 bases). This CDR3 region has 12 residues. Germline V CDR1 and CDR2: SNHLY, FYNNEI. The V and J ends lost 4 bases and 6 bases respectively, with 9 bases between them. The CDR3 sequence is CASSGNRDGYTF. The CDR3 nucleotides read TGTGCCAGCAGTGGGAACAGGGATGGCTACACCTTC.

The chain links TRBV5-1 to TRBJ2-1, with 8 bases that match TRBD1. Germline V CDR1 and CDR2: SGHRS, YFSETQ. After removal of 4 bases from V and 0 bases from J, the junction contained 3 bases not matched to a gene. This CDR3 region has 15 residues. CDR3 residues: CASSPQGVSYNEQFF. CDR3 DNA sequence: TGCGCCAGCAGCCCACAGGGGGTCTCCTACAATGAGCAGTTCTTC.

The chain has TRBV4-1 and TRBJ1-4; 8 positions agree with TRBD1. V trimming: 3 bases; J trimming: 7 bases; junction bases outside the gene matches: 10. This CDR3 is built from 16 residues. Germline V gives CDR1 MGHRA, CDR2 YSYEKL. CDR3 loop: CASSHLDRGTGEKLFF. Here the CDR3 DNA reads TGCGCCAGCAGCCACTTAGACAGGGGCACGGGTGAAAAACTGTTTTTT.

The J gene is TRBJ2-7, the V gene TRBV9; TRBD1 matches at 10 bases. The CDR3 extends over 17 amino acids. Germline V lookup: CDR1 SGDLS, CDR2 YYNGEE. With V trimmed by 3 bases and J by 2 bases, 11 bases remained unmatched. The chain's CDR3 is CASSEDGTGQGTYEQYF. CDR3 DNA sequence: TGTGCCAGCAGCGAGGACGGAACGGGACAGGGGACCTACGAGCAGTACTTC.

CDR3 sequence: CSARGRGGYTF. Written as DNA, the CDR3 is TGCAGTGCTAGAGGCAGGGGTGGCTACACCTTC. The gene calls are TRBV20-1 and TRBJ1-2; tentatively, D is TRBD1 (6 bases). CDR3 length: 11 amino acids. Germline CDR1 DFQATT, CDR2 SNEGSKA (reference sequence). Trimming pared 1 base from V and 7 bases from J, leaving 7 bases between.

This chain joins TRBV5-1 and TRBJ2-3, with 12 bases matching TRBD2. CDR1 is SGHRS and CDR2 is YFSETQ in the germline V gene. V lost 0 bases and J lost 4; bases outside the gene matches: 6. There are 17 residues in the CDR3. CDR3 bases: TGCGCCAGCAGCTTGGGAAGACTAGCGGGAGTGGCAGATACGCAGTATTTT. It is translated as CASSLGRLAGVADTQYF.

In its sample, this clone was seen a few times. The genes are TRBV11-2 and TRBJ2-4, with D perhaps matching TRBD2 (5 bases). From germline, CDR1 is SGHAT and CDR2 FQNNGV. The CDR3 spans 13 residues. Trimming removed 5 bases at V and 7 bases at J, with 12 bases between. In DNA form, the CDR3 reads TGTGCCAGCAGCACCCAACTAGAGAACATTCAGTACTTC. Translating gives CASSTQLENIQYF.

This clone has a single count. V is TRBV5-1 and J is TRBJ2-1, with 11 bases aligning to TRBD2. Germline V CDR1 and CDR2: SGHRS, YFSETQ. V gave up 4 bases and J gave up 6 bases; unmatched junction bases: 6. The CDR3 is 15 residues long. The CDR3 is CASSVTGTSGNEQFF. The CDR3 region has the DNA TGCGCCAGCAGCGTCACCGGGACTAGCGGCAATGAGCAGTTCTTC.

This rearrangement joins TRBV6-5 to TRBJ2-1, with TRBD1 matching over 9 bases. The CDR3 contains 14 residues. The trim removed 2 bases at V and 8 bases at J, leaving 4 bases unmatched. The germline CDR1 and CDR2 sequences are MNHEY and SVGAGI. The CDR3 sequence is CASSYTGGGDEQFF. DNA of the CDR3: TGTGCCAGCAGTTACACAGGGGGCGGGGATGAGCAGTTCTTC.

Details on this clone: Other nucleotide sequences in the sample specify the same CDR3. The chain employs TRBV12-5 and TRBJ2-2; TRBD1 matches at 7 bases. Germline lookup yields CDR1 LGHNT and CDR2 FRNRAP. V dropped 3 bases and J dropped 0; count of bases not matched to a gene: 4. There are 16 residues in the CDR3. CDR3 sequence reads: CASGLGQAANTGELFF. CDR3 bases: TGTGCTAGTGGTTTAGGACAGGCCGCGAACACCGGGGAGCTGTTTTTT.

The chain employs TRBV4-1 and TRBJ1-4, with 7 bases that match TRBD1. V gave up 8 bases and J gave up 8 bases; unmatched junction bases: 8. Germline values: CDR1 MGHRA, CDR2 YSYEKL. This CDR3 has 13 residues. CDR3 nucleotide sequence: TGCGCCAGCTCCAATGACAGGGAAGAAAAACTGTTTTTT. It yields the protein CASSNDREEKLFF.

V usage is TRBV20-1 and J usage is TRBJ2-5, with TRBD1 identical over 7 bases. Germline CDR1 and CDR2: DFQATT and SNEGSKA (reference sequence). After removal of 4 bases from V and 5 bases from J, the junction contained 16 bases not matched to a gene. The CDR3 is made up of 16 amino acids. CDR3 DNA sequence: TGCAGTGCTATTGATCAGACAGGGAGCGGAGGCGAGACCCAGTACTTC. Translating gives CSAIDQTGSGGETQYF.

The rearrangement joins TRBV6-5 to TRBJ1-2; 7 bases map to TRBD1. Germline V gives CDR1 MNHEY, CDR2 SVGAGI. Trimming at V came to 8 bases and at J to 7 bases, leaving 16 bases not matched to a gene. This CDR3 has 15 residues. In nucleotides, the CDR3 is TGTGCCAGCTCCCCAGGGGGACGTCCTTTGGGTGGCTACACCTTC. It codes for CASSPGGRPLGGYTF.

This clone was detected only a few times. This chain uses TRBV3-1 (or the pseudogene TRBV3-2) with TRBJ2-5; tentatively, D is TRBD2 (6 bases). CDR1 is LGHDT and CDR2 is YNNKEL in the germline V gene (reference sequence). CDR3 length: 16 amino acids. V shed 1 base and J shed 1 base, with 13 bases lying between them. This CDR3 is CASSQGNPGLQETQYF. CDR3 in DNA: TGTGCCAGCAGCCAAGGAAACCCGGGACTCCAAGAGACCCAGTACTTC.

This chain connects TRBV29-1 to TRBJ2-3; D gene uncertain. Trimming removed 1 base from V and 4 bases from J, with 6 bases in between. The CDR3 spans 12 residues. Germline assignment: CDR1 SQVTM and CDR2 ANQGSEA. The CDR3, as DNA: TGCAGCGTTGAAGTTTCGTCAGATACGCAGTATTTT. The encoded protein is CSVEVSSDTQYF.

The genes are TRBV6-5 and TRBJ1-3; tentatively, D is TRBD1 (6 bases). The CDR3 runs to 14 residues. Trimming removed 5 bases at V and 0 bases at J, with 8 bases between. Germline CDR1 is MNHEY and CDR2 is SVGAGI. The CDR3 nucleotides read TGTGCCAGCAGTAAACAGGGCTCTGGAAACACCATATATTTT. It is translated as CASSKQGSGNTIYF.